Reported below is one T cell receptor beta chain. The antigen remains undetermined. Using immunoSEQ multiplex PCR, the repertoire was profiled, and TCRdb retains in-frame clones only, with some absent. This sample has 100,000 to 120,000 clones, with nearly 97% found just once. The entry originates in a study of cytomegalovirus exposure and HLA in healthy donors. In the study overall: A subsequent analysis stated that the roughly 130 validation repertoires were run on the same platform as the approximately 710 first-cohort repertoires. Study results and limitations: There were a few CMV-associated chains whose specificity for CMV antigens was confirmed in vitro. A list of about 180 TCR beta chains associated with cytomegalovirus was given. The majority of TCR sequences were rare, yet some public TCRs appeared in many donors.

The CDR3 consists of 15 residues. The V gene lost 4 bases and the J gene lost 7 bases, with 16 bases spanning the gap. The germline gives CDR1 LGHNA, CDR2 YNFKEQ. The V gene is TRBV4-2, the J gene TRBJ1-4; no definite D call. Sequencing was carried out using PBMCs. The receptor was derived from a woman under 30 in good health and CMV-seronegative. CDR3 loop: CASSPTEGAVEKLFF. CDR3 coding DNA: TGTGCCAGCAGCCCAACAGAGGGCGCCGTTGAAAAACTGTTTTTT.